This is a list of T cell receptor beta chains from one sample in a study of T cells in Graves' hyperthyroidism and ophthalmopathy. TCRdb re-called the multiplex PCR reads through MiXCR, storing one row per CDR3 protein. The data contain about 760,000 distinct CDR3 sequences, about 35% of them singletons. Material: blood. The receptor set was obtained from a woman in her 40s with Graves' hyperthyroidism. CDR3s include the opening cysteine and the closing phenylalanine or tryptophan.

CASTPDFGTSGGAARQYF,TRBJ2-7,TRBV12-3/TRBV12-4
CASSLVGGVGSGNTIYF,TRBJ1-3,TRBV7-2
CATSRERRRGGDIQYF,TRBJ2-4,TRBV15
CASWEQLSNTEAFF,TRBJ1-1,TRBV27
CASSSLGGRVSTEAFF,TRBJ1-1,TRBV5-1
CASSEGSRESSGANVLTF,TRBJ2-6,TRBV10-1
CARQETQYF,TRBJ2-5,TRBV11-2
CSVTTGTGNNEQFF,.,TRBV29-1
CASRSGGPDSGAQHF,TRBJ1-5,TRBV5-1
CASSPAMGAGNYGYTF,TRBJ1-2,TRBV6-1
CASSGAGDSHEQYF,TRBJ2-7,TRBV25-1
CASSPPQLAGLQVYEQYF,TRBJ2-7,TRBV7-2
CASSGTSYEQYF,TRBJ2-7,TRBV7-2
CASSYLAGLYEQYF,TRBJ2-7,TRBV6-6
CASSLAQGLTPYEQYF,TRBJ2-7,TRBV7-3
CSALIGQRNQPQHF,TRBJ1-5,TRBV20-1
CASSFKQSYEQYF,TRBJ2-7,TRBV5-4
CASSTLSGNTIYF,TRBJ1-3,TRBV9
CASSFYGGYEQYF,TRBJ2-7,TRBV7-2
CASSLEGHTLNTEAFF,TRBJ1-1,TRBV5-1
CSASGLAESTGELFF,TRBJ2-2,TRBV20-1
CASSQELRGQYGYTF,TRBJ1-2,TRBV4-2
CASSSGSYNEQYF,TRBJ2-7,TRBV19
CASSFGIVSGANVLTF,TRBJ2-6,TRBV5-1
CASSLYNQVTYEQYF,TRBJ2-7,TRBV11-2
CAIRDTSGSYEQYF,TRBJ2-7,TRBV10-3
CASSPGGGAGYGYTF,TRBJ1-2,TRBV7-9
CASRRSGGGAGYTF,TRBJ1-2,TRBV2
CASSQDRIRQTQYF,TRBJ2-5,TRBV4-3
CASSLAQSNYGYTF,TRBJ1-2,TRBV7-2
CAISISGTSGKNEQYF,TRBJ2-7,TRBV10-3
CASSLGTARSSYGYTF,TRBJ1-2,TRBV6-5
CASSQTGAGNTIYF,TRBJ1-3,TRBV5-6
CASTPPTGELFF,TRBJ2-2,TRBV6-1
CAIQGDGETQHF,TRBJ1-5,TRBV10-3
CASSQGQGGGYGYTF,TRBJ1-2,TRBV4-1
CASRVGTGETQYF,TRBJ2-5,TRBV2
CASSPGGYSYEQYF,TRBJ2-7,TRBV4-3
CASSQNTGDEKLFF,TRBJ1-4,TRBV14
CATAPARGNQPQHF,TRBJ1-5,TRBV19
CASGGAERNYGYTF,TRBJ1-2,TRBV5-1
CSQGNLQETQYF,TRBJ2-5,TRBV29-1
CASSIGGGVEKLFF,TRBJ1-4,TRBV11-2
CSVVQGATNEKLFF,TRBJ1-4,TRBV29-1
CASSQATGTGGNTIYF,TRBJ1-3,TRBV4-3
CAIRGLSYEQYF,TRBJ2-7,TRBV10-3
CASSPGQAYSGELFF,TRBJ2-2,TRBV19